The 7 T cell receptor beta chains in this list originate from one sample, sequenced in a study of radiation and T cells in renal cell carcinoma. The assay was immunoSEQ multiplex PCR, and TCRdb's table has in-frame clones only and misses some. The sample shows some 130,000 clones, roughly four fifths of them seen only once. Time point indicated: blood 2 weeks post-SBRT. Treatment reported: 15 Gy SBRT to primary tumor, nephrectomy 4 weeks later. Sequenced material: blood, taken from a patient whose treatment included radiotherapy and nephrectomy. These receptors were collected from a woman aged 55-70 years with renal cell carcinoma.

The CDR3 loop is CASSYSMNINYGYTF. The CDR3 coding sequence is TGTGCCAGTAGTTATAGTATGAACATTAACTATGGCTACACCTTC. The chain links TRBV19 to TRBJ1-2; no clear D gene. Trimming took off 5 bases at V and 1 base at J, with 14 bases between the two ends. From germline, CDR1 is LNHDA and CDR2 SQIVND (reference sequence). CDR3 size: 15 residues.

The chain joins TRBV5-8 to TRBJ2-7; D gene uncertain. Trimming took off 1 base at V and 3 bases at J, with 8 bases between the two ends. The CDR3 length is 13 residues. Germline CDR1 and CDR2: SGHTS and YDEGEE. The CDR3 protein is CASSLMRSYEQYF. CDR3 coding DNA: TGTGCCAGCAGCTTGATGAGGAGCTACGAGCAGTACTTC.

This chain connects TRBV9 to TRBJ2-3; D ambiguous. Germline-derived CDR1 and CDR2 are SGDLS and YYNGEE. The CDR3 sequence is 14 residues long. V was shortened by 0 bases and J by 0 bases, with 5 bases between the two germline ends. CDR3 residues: CASSVGSSTDTQYF. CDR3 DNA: TGTGCCAGCAGCGTAGGGAGTAGCACAGATACGCAGTATTTT.

CDR3 sequence: CASSYSDGTYEQYF. DNA for the CDR3: TGTGCCAGCAGTTACTCGGACGGAACCTACGAGCAGTACTTC. This sequence joins TRBV6-5 and TRBJ2-7, with D unresolved. Germline values: CDR1 MNHEY, CDR2 SVGAGI. CDR3 length equals 14 residues. Trimming took 0 bases from V and 2 from J, leaving 8 bases between them.

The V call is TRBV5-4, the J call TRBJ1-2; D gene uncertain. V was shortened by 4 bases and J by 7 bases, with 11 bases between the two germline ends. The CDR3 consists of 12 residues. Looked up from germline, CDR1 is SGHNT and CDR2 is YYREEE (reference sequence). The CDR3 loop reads CASSDLPVGYTF. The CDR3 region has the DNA TGTGCCAGCAGCGATTTACCGGTTGGCTACACCTTC. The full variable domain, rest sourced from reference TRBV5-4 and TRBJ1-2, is ETGVTQSPTHLIKTRGQQVTLRCSSQSGHNTVSWYQQALGQGPQFIFQYYREEENGRGNFPPRFSGLQFPNYSSELNVNALELDDSALYLCASSDLPVGYTFGSGTRLTVV.

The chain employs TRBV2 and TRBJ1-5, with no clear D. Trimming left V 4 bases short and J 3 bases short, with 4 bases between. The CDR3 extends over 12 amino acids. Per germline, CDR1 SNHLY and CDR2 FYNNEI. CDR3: CASSGVNQPQHF. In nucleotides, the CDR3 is TGTGCCAGCAGTGGAGTCAATCAGCCCCAGCATTTT. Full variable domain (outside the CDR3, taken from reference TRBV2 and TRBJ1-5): EPEVTQTPSHQVTQMGQEVILRCVPISNHLYFYWYRQILGQKVEFLVSFYNNEISEKSEIFDDQFSVERPDGSNFTLKIRSTKLEDSAMYFCASSGVNQPQHFGDGTRLSIL.

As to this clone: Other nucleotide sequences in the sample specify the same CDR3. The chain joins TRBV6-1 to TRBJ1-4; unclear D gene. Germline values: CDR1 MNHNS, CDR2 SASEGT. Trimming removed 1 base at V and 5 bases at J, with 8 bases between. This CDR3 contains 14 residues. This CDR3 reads CASSEGTLNEKLFF. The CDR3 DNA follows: TGTGCCAGCAGTGAAGGTACCCTGAATGAAAAACTGTTTTTT.